The entry below gives a single T cell receptor beta chain sequence along with its context. As yet, its antigen is unknown. The record originates from a study of blood T cells in healthy people across ages. The CDR3 runs to 13 residues. The V segment lost 3 bases and the J segment 7 bases; nucleotides outside the gene matches: 4. The germline CDR1 and CDR2 sequences are DFQATT and SNEGSKA (reference sequence). Whole-study results and caveats: Roughly linear age-related decline in beta diversity appeared, significant by age approximately 43. Naive and antigen-experienced cells could not be conclusively compared, given unsorted PBMCs.

The second PCR ran roughly 6 to 11 cycles with a sample-barcoded 5' primer and J-beta primers. MiXCR, run by TCRdb on the 5' RACE reads, gives a single entry per CDR3 protein. The sample includes about 1,500,000 distinct CDR3 sequences, about 30% of them seen just once. Sequencing was carried out using blood. The receptor was isolated from a woman aged 30 to 39 in good health. J is TRBJ2-2 and V is TRBV20-1; 8 nucleotides line up with TRBD2. The CDR3 spells CSASGRAGGELFF. The CDR3 coding sequence is TGCAGTGCTAGCGGGAGGGCTGGCGGGGAGCTGTTTTTT.